This T cell receptor (beta chain) originates from a study of PD-L1 blockade in urothelial cancer. The overall study: Of roughly 30 patients, around 25 were males with bladder-origin urothelial cancer. Across blood samples, T cells had a median count of approximately 130,000.

The V and J ends lost 4 bases and 5 bases, in that order; junction bases with no gene match: 10. CDR3 length: 16 amino acids. Germline CDR1 MNHEY, CDR2 SMNVEV (reference sequence). Sequencing was performed with immunoSEQ multiplex PCR; in TCRdb, only in-frame clones are kept and a portion is missing. The sample holds 60,000 to 75,000 clones, 75% to 90% seen once. Time point in this sample: pretreatment peripheral blood. In its sample, this clone was seen once. The V gene is TRBV27, the J gene TRBJ1-4, with TRBD1 matching over 7 bases. The receptor's source is a man aged 60 to 75 with urothelial cancer. The sample in question was PBMCs, obtained around atezolizumab (anti-PD-L1) treatment. The CDR3 bases are TGTGCCAGCAGTTCCATCGACAGGGAGTTGAATGAAAAACTGTTTTTT. Translated, it gives CASSSIDRELNEKLFF.